This T cell receptor beta chain appears in the sequencing data of a study of OX40 agonist ivuxolimab in advanced cancers. The repertoire was sequenced with immunoSEQ multiplex PCR; TCRdb's copy has only in-frame clones and lacks some. The sample includes about 63,000 clones, approximately 86% seen only once; the top ten take around 0.73%. With autoimmune disease history or systemic immunosuppression, patients were excluded. The J segment lost 10 bases and the V segment lost 2 bases, leaving 9 bases of the junction unmatched. CDR1 SGHDT and CDR2 YYEEEE come from the germline V gene. This CDR3 is built from 15 residues.

Sequences were derived from CD4+ or CD8+ T cells sorted from blood, sampled in a trial of the OX40 agonist ivuxolimab. This TCR was sampled from an adult with an advanced solid tumor such as melanoma, head and neck, liver or kidney cancer. The V call is TRBV5-6, the J call TRBJ1-5; 10 positions agree with TRBD1. CDR3 in amino acids: CASSFAGTGVFPQHF. CDR3 in DNA: TGTGCCAGCAGCTTCGCCGGGACAGGGGTTTTTCCCCAGCATTTT.